The 30 T cell receptor beta chains below all came from one sample that was sequenced in a study of T cells in narcolepsy. Produced via immunoSEQ multiplex PCR; TCRdb's table is partial and in-frame only. The sample has over 25,000 clones, 90% seen once. Sample: CD45RA- memory CD4+ T cells from PBMCs. The receptors here all came from a human donor with narcolepsy.

V usage is TRBV27 and J usage is TRBJ1-5, with D unclear. V was trimmed by 2 bases and J by 0 bases, leaving 8 bases between them. The germline V gene has CDR1 MNHEY and CDR2 SMNVEV (reference sequence). This CDR3 spans 15 amino acids. CDR3 region: CASSLTDGSNQPQHF. In DNA form, the CDR3 reads TGTGCCAGCAGTTTAACGGACGGTAGCAATCAGCCCCAGCATTTT.

This clone was observed once. This sequence joins TRBV4-2 and TRBJ1-2, with no clear D. Trimming took 0 bases from V and 1 from J, leaving 9 bases between them. In germline, CDR1 is LGHNA, CDR2 YNFKEQ. CDR3 size: 15 residues. CDR3 amino acids: CASSQDYNLNYGYTF. The CDR3 DNA follows: TGTGCCAGCAGCCAAGATTACAACCTTAACTATGGCTACACCTTC.

J is TRBJ2-1 and V is TRBV5-1, with TRBD2 as a possible D gene (5 bases). V lost 2 bases and J lost 1, with 16 bases in between. The CDR3 contains 17 residues. The germline gives CDR1 SGHRS, CDR2 YFSETQ. CDR3 sequence (DNA): TGCGCCAGCAGCTTTATAGGAGGTTTGAGGTCCTACAATGAGCAGTTCTTC. It specifies CASSFIGGLRSYNEQFF.

This chain uses TRBV5-1 with TRBJ2-5; D tentatively fits TRBD1 or TRBD2 (5 bases each). The CDR3 loop spans 14 amino acids. Deletions cut 4 bases from V and 5 bases from J, with 15 bases between. Germline values: CDR1 SGHRS, CDR2 YFSETQ. The CDR3 nucleotides read TGCGCCAGCAGCCCGGGACCTTCGAGGGAGACCCAGTACTTC. Translating gives CASSPGPSRETQYF.

The chain links TRBV19 to TRBJ2-1, with 8 nucleotides matching TRBD1. This CDR3 spans 22 amino acids. Germline assignment: CDR1 LNHDA and CDR2 SQIVND (reference sequence). J lost 0 bases, V lost 0 bases, and 19 bases had no gene match. The DNA of the CDR3 is TGTGCCAGTAGTATAGACCGCGGGCCCGGGACAGGACTACTAAGCTCCTACAATGAGCAGTTCTTC. Translation: CASSIDRGPGTGLLSSYNEQFF.

V gene TRBV6-5 combines with J gene TRBJ2-7; weak D call: TRBD1 (6 bases). The V and J ends lost 4 bases and 4 bases respectively, with 11 bases between them. Germline lookup yields CDR1 MNHEY and CDR2 SVGAGI. The CDR3 totals 13 residues. The CDR3 region has the DNA TGTGCCAGCAGTTTACAGGGAGCGTACGAGCAGTACTTC. Its protein product is CASSLQGAYEQYF.

V and J are TRBV9 and TRBJ2-3; D not resolved. Germline CDR1 is SGDLS and CDR2 is YYNGEE. Trimming removed 0 bases from V and 0 bases from J, with 5 bases in between. The CDR3 is 14 amino acids. DNA for the CDR3: TGTGCCAGCAGCGTAGAATCTAGCACAGATACGCAGTATTTT. As protein: CASSVESSTDTQYF.

This chain links TRBV11-2 with TRBJ2-5; maybe TRBD2 (6 bases). From germline, CDR1 is SGHAT and CDR2 FQNNGV. V lost 1 base, J lost 5 bases, and 14 bases lay in between. CDR3 size: 15 residues. CDR3 loop: CASSLGGRGTETQYF. The CDR3 DNA is TGTGCCAGCAGCTTAGGGGGCCGAGGGACTGAGACCCAGTACTTC.

This chain connects TRBV4-2 to TRBJ1-2; tentative D call: TRBD1 (5 bases). Looked up from germline, CDR1 is LGHNA and CDR2 is YNFKEQ. CDR3 length equals 15 residues. The V gene lost 3 bases and the J gene lost 6 bases, with 17 bases spanning the gap. Written as DNA, the CDR3 is TGTGCCAGCAGCCACCCTGGGGGGACCCGGGATGGCTACACCTTC. It is translated as CASSHPGGTRDGYTF.

The chain couples TRBV27 to TRBJ1-1; D might be TRBD1 (6 bases). This CDR3 spans 19 amino acids. V lost 10 bases and J lost 0, with 30 bases in between. Germline loops: CDR1 MNHEY, CDR2 SMNVEV (reference sequence). The CDR3 coding sequence is TGTGCCACCTCCCGGGGCCGGCCGGACAGTCCCAAAATGAACACTGAAGCTTTCTTT. It encodes CATSRGRPDSPKMNTEAFF.

V usage is TRBV6-4 and J usage is TRBJ1-1; possible D gene TRBD1, 5 bases. The CDR3 extends over 17 amino acids. V lost 0 bases, J lost 0 bases, and 14 bases lay in between. Germline CDR1 MRHNA, CDR2 SNTAGT. CDR3 sequence: CASSDSEAGRLNTEAFF. CDR3 bases: TGTGCCAGCAGTGACTCGGAGGCAGGGAGACTGAACACTGAAGCTTTCTTT.

The V gene is TRBV28, the J gene TRBJ2-5, with 8 bases fitting TRBD2. Losses at the gene ends were 6 bases for V and 2 bases for J; bases not matched to a gene: 5. The CDR3 sequence is 14 residues long. The germline gives CDR1 MDHEN, CDR2 SYDVKM. CDR3: CASSPLAVQETQYF. CDR3 nucleotide sequence: TGTGCCAGCAGCCCACTAGCGGTTCAAGAGACCCAGTACTTC.

The V and J genes are TRBV5-1 and TRBJ2-2; TRBD2 agrees at 8 bases. CDR3 length: 15 residues. V was pared by 4 bases and J by 4 bases, with 6 bases of the junction left unmatched. CDR1 and CDR2 from the germline V gene are SGHRS and YFSETQ. The CDR3 protein is CASSLREEGTGELFF. For the CDR3, the DNA is TGCGCCAGCAGCCTGCGGGAGGAGGGCACCGGGGAGCTGTTTTTT.

The CDR3 DNA follows: TGTGCCAGCATTAAGGTCGGGGGGGACACTGAAGCTTTCTTT. It is translated as CASIKVGGDTEAFF. The genes are TRBV6-6 and TRBJ1-1, with a tentative D call TRBD1 (5 bases). The CDR3 extends over 14 amino acids. Germline V gene sequence: CDR1 MNHNY, CDR2 SVGAGI (reference sequence). V lost 7 bases and J 3 bases, leaving 15 bases between the germline ends.

V usage is TRBV2 and J usage is TRBJ2-1, with D possibly being TRBD1 (5 bases). The CDR3 runs 13 residues. Trimming removed 6 bases at V and 2 bases at J, with 8 bases between. Germline V gene data show CDR1 as SNHLY and CDR2 as FYNNEI. The CDR3 is CASSRQPYNEQFF. CDR3 nucleotide sequence: TGTGCCAGCAGCCGACAGCCCTACAATGAGCAGTTCTTC.

The gene calls are TRBV23-1 and TRBJ2-7; D might be TRBD2 (5 bases). TRBV23-1 has ORF status, its function being uncertain. This CDR3 spans 18 amino acids. V was clipped by 8 bases and J by 4 bases, with 30 bases between them. The CDR3 here is CASPPWRVPTLLLYEQYF. CDR3 DNA: TGCGCCAGCCCCCCTTGGCGGGTCCCAACCCTTCTACTATACGAGCAGTACTTC.

The chain employs TRBV18 and TRBJ2-7; 7 nucleotides line up with TRBD1. This CDR3 comprises 13 residues. The trim removed 3 bases at V and 2 bases at J, leaving 1 base unmatched. Germline V lookup: CDR1 KGHSH, CDR2 LQKENI. The CDR3 region is CASSPTGAYEQYF. CDR3 nucleotides: TGTGCCAGCTCACCTACAGGGGCCTACGAGCAGTACTTC.

This sequence joins TRBV4-2 and TRBJ2-4, with 7 nucleotides matching TRBD2. The germline V gene has CDR1 LGHNA and CDR2 YNFKEQ. There are 16 residues in the CDR3. V shed 4 bases and J 7 bases; nucleotides not matched to a gene: 13. The CDR3, as DNA: TGTGCCAGCAGCCCTGTCGGGTCCAACGGGAGGAACATTCAGTACTTC. Protein product: CASSPVGSNGRNIQYF.

The V and J genes are TRBV10-3 and TRBJ2-6, with D unresolved. CDR3 length equals 16 residues. V shed 4 bases and J shed 4 bases, with 14 bases lying between them. The germline V gene encodes CDR1 ENHRY and CDR2 SYGVKD. CDR3 loop: CAISGSLGSGANVLTF. CDR3 nucleotide sequence: TGTGCCATCAGTGGGTCTCTGGGTTCCGGGGCCAACGTCCTGACTTTC.

This chain uses TRBV10-3 with TRBJ1-5; 9 nucleotides align to TRBD1. CDR1 and CDR2 (germline): ENHRY, SYGVKD. Losses at the gene ends were 11 bases for V and 7 bases for J; bases not matched to a gene: 9. This CDR3 region has 13 residues. DNA for the CDR3: TGTGCCGGTCGGGACAGGGACACGCAGCCCCAGCATTTT. Its translation: CAGRDRDTQPQHF.

The rearrangement joins TRBV7-2 to TRBJ1-2; a weak D match, TRBD1 (5 bases). Trimming left V 1 base short and J 8 bases short, with 17 bases between. This CDR3 region has 15 residues. Germline CDR1 SGHTA, CDR2 FQGNSA. In DNA, the CDR3 is TGTGCCAGCAGCTTAGGGCCCGGGACTTTTAGAGGCTACACCTTC. This encodes CASSLGPGTFRGYTF.

V gene TRBV28 combines with J gene TRBJ2-7; D not certain. The germline CDR1 and CDR2 sequences are MDHEN and SYDVKM. V was shortened by 9 bases and J by 1 base, with 19 bases between the two germline ends. This CDR3 comprises 15 residues. The CDR3 DNA follows: TGTGCCAGTATAACCTCCCGGTCCCCTTCCTACGAGCAGTACTTC. Translated, it gives CASITSRSPSYEQYF.

This chain connects TRBV6-6 to TRBJ1-5; D call uncertain. CDR3 length: 14 residues. The V end lost 0 bases, the J end lost 4 bases, and 7 bases lay between the germline ends. Germline values: CDR1 MNHNY, CDR2 SVGAGI (reference sequence). The CDR3 spells CASSYSSLNQPQHF. The CDR3 bases are TGTGCCAGCAGTTACTCGTCCCTTAATCAGCCCCAGCATTTT.

The gene calls are TRBV5-4 and TRBJ1-3; D is undetermined. The V end was cut by 4 bases, the J end by 0 bases, with 8 bases between. This CDR3 is built from 14 residues. Germline-derived CDR1 and CDR2 are SGHNT and YYREEE (reference sequence). The CDR3 region has the DNA TGTGCCAGCAGCCAAGGTCCCTCTGGAAACACCATATATTTT. Translated: CASSQGPSGNTIYF.

This sequence joins TRBV14 and TRBJ2-7; D unclear. The CDR3 is 13 residues long. V was pared by 4 bases and J by 4 bases, with 11 bases between. Looked up from germline, CDR1 is SGHDN and CDR2 is FVKESK. As DNA, the CDR3 is TGTGCCAGCAGCCCCCCTACTTCTTACGAGCAGTACTTC. This encodes CASSPPTSYEQYF.

This clone is termed medium-sized (0.01 to 0.1%). The V gene is TRBV7-6, the J gene TRBJ2-7; the match to TRBD2 covers 8 bases. The J segment lost 6 bases and the V segment lost 0 bases, leaving 7 bases of the junction unmatched. Per the germline V gene, CDR1 is SGHVS and CDR2 is FNYEAQ. This CDR3 is 15 amino acids long. The CDR3 nucleotides are TGTGCCAGCAGCTTAGCGGCGGGGGGCGGTTTCGAGCAGTACTTC. Translated, it gives CASSLAAGGGFEQYF.

The chain recombines TRBV27 with TRBJ2-1; tentatively, D is TRBD1 or TRBD2 (7 bases each). The V end was cut by 5 bases, the J end by 3 bases, with 14 bases between. The germline V gene encodes CDR1 MNHEY and CDR2 SMNVEV (reference sequence). The CDR3 is 15 residues long. The CDR3, as DNA: TGTGCCAGCAGTGGGGGGGACAGCAGCTACAATGAGCAGTTCTTC. This translates into CASSGGDSSYNEQFF.

The gene calls are TRBV10-1 and TRBJ2-7; 8 bases fit TRBD2. CDR3 length equals 13 residues. With V trimmed by 2 bases and J by 5 bases, 2 bases remained unmatched. Germline values: CDR1 WNHNN, CDR2 SYGVQD (reference sequence). Written as DNA, the CDR3 is TGCGCCAGCAGTGAGGCGGGGGGAAACGAGCAGTACTTC. Amino acid sequence: CASSEAGGNEQYF.

The chain employs TRBV5-1 and TRBJ2-7; tentatively, D is TRBD2 (6 bases). Germline loops: CDR1 SGHRS, CDR2 YFSETQ. This CDR3 has 16 amino acids. Trimming shortened V by 1 base and J by 0 bases, and 14 bases separated the two germline ends. CDR3 sequence (DNA): TGCGCCAGCAGCTTGTTGGGGGACTCTGACTCCTACGAGCAGTACTTC. This gives the protein CASSLLGDSDSYEQYF.

The J gene is TRBJ2-3, the V gene TRBV18; TRBD2 might be the D (5 bases). V lost 1 base to trimming and J lost 4 bases, with 12 bases between them. The CDR3 extends over 15 amino acids. Germline V CDR1 and CDR2: KGHSH, LQKENI. The CDR3 bases are TGTGCCAGCTCACCACTTGTACTAGGGCCAGATACGCAGTATTTT. The encoded protein is CASSPLVLGPDTQYF.